Presented here are 21 T cell receptor beta chains from one specimen sequenced in a study of blood T cell repertoires in COVID-19. Repertoires were generated with immunoSEQ multiplex PCR, while TCRdb's copy carries only in-frame clones and drops some. The sample shows some 270,000 clones, 80% to 85% of them seen only once. Sequencing was carried out using PBMCs or T cells enriched from blood (not recorded which). These receptors were collected from a man aged 50 to 60 who had recovered from COVID-19.

The V and J genes are TRBV10-3 and TRBJ1-2; D might be TRBD1 (6 bases). CDR1 is ENHRY, CDR2 SYGVKD, per germline. The germline V and J ends were trimmed by 5 bases and 4 bases, with 11 bases remaining between them. This CDR3 region has 13 residues. The DNA for the CDR3 is TGTGCCATCAGTCCCGGGACAACCTATGGCTACACCTTC. Protein sequence: CAISPGTTYGYTF.

The V call is TRBV18, the J call TRBJ1-6; tentatively, D is TRBD1 (6 bases). V was pared by 3 bases and J by 8 bases, with 11 bases between. The CDR3 has 14 residues. Germline V gives CDR1 KGHSH, CDR2 LQKENI. The CDR3 reads CASSPRGGDSPLHF. The CDR3, as DNA: TGTGCCAGCTCACCCCGTGGGGGCGATTCACCCCTCCACTTT.

The genes are TRBV4-2 and TRBJ2-3; TRBD2 might be the D (5 bases). V lost 1 base, J lost 1 base, and 12 bases lay in between. The germline V gene has CDR1 LGHNA and CDR2 YNFKEQ. CDR3 length: 16 amino acids. The CDR3 spells CASSQVVGGRTDTQYF. As DNA, the CDR3 is TGTGCCAGCAGCCAAGTGGTCGGAGGACGCACAGATACGCAGTATTTT.

The CDR3 DNA follows: TGTGCCAGCAGCGAAATGAAACTAGCGGGGGGGTTCACCGGGGAGCTGTTTTTT. As protein: CASSEMKLAGGFTGELFF. The J gene is TRBJ2-2, the V gene TRBV2, with 13 bases lining up with TRBD2. V shed 6 bases and J 4 bases; nucleotides not matched to a gene: 11. The CDR3 covers 18 residues. The germline V gene has CDR1 SNHLY and CDR2 FYNNEI. The whole variable domain, filled in from reference TRBV2 and TRBJ2-2, reads EPEVTQTPSHQVTQMGQEVILRCVPISNHLYFYWYRQILGQKVEFLVSFYNNEISEKSEIFDDQFSVERPDGSNFTLKIRSTKLEDSAMYFCASSEMKLAGGFTGELFFGEGSRLTVL.

The V call is TRBV12-5, the J call TRBJ2-7, with D unresolved. The length of the CDR3 is 11 residues. The V and J ends lost 0 bases and 6 bases respectively, with 3 bases between them. In germline, CDR1 is LGHNT, CDR2 FRNRAP. The CDR3 nucleotides read TGTGCTAGTGGTTTGGTACTCGAGCAGTACTTC. It yields the protein CASGLVLEQYF.

Only one count was recorded for this clone. The chain couples TRBV25-1 to TRBJ1-1, with unresolved D. V lost 4 bases, J lost 7 bases, and 7 bases lay in between. The germline V gene encodes CDR1 MGHDK and CDR2 SYGVNS. The CDR3 runs to 11 residues. CDR3 loop: CASSGTFEAFF. CDR3 DNA: TGTGCCAGCAGTGGGACTTTTGAAGCTTTCTTT.

The rearrangement links TRBV19 to TRBJ2-3, with 14 bases lining up with TRBD2. Germline loops: CDR1 LNHDA, CDR2 SQIVND (reference sequence). Trimming cost V 5 bases and J 9 bases; bases outside gene matches: 4. CDR3 size: 14 residues. In nucleotides, the CDR3 is TGTGCCAGTAGTTTGACTAGCGGGGGGGCCACGCAGTATTTT. Its translation: CASSLTSGGATQYF. Using reference TRBV19 and TRBJ2-3 for the parts outside the CDR3, the full variable domain is DGGITQSPKYLFRKEGQNVTLSCEQNLNHDAMYWYRQDPGQGLRLIYYSQIVNDFQKGDIAEGYSVSREKKESFPLTVTSAQKNPTAFYLCASSLTSGGATQYFGPGTRLTVL.

CDR3 bases: TGTGCCAGCAGCCCGTGGGGTACTAGCGGGAACAATGAGCAGTTCTTC. Translating gives CASSPWGTSGNNEQFF. This sequence joins TRBV9 and TRBJ2-1, with 10 bases fitting TRBD2. V shed 4 bases, J shed 5 bases, and the junction held 9 bases outside the gene matches. The CDR3 length is 16 residues. Germline CDR1 and CDR2: SGDLS and YYNGEE.

The genes are TRBV9 and TRBJ1-6; D gene ambiguous. The CDR3 contains 13 residues. The germline CDR1 and CDR2 sequences are SGDLS and YYNGEE. V was clipped by 3 bases and J by 8 bases, with 9 bases between them. The CDR3 bases are TGTGCCAGCAGCGCAGTCTTGGATTCACCCCTCCACTTT. Encoded protein: CASSAVLDSPLHF.

The chain employs TRBV27 and TRBJ2-7; TRBD2 agrees at 8 bases. The junction had 6 bases not matched to a gene; V was cut back by 0 bases and J by 5 bases. The germline V gene has CDR1 MNHEY and CDR2 SMNVEV (reference sequence). The CDR3 extends over 15 amino acids. In nucleotides, the CDR3 is TGTGCCAGCAGTTTATCGTCCCGGGGGGGTAACGAGCAGTACTTC. It yields the protein CASSLSSRGGNEQYF.

This rearrangement joins TRBV5-1 to TRBJ2-3; D possibly corresponds to TRBD1 (6 bases). The CDR3 consists of 14 residues. The germline V and J ends were trimmed by 4 bases and 3 bases, with 12 bases remaining between them. Germline V lookup: CDR1 SGHRS, CDR2 YFSETQ. The CDR3 DNA reads as TGCGCCAGCAGCCGTTCGACAGGAACAGATACGCAGTATTTT. Amino acids: CASSRSTGTDTQYF.

The chain carries TRBV9 and TRBJ2-5, with D maybe TRBD2 (6 bases). The CDR3 loop spans 15 amino acids. The germline V gene encodes CDR1 SGDLS and CDR2 YYNGEE. Between the trimmed V and J ends, which lost 4 bases and 2 bases, there was a span of 15 bases. In DNA form, the CDR3 reads TGTGCCAGCAGCCCCCACCCGGGGGATCAAGAGACCCAGTACTTC. Translating it yields CASSPHPGDQETQYF.

The chain links TRBV5-5 to TRBJ2-7; 7 nucleotides agree with TRBD2. CDR3 length equals 16 residues. The germline V gene encodes CDR1 SGHKS and CDR2 YYEKEE (reference sequence). Unmatched junction bases numbered 10, after V lost 4 bases and J lost 0 bases. CDR3 sequence reads: CASSEESGESSYEQYF. Here the CDR3 DNA reads TGTGCCAGCAGCGAGGAGAGCGGGGAGAGCTCCTACGAGCAGTACTTC. Using reference TRBV5-5 and TRBJ2-7 for the parts outside the CDR3, the full variable domain is DAGVTQSPTHLIKTRGQQVTLRCSPISGHKSVSWYQQVLGQGPQFIFQYYEKEERGRGNFPDRFSARQFPNYSSELNVNALLLGDSALYLCASSEESGESSYEQYFGPGTRLTVT.

The rearrangement joins TRBV7-3 to TRBJ2-1; 12 bases line up with TRBD2. The CDR3 covers 17 residues. V lost 1 base to trimming and J lost 5 bases; unmatched junction nucleotides: 6. Germline CDR1 reads SGHTA; CDR2 reads FQGTGA. The DNA for the CDR3 is TGTGCCAGCAGCTTAAGGAATACTAGCGGGAGGAACAATGAGCAGTTCTTC. Protein: CASSLRNTSGRNNEQFF.

The chain is built from TRBV7-2 and TRBJ2-1; 10 bases are a match to TRBD2. The CDR3 consists of 14 residues. Germline CDR1 reads SGHTA; CDR2 reads FQGNSA. J gave up 9 bases and V 3 bases, and 5 bases lay outside the gene matches. CDR3 loop: CASSFTSGVLEQFF. The CDR3 coding sequence is TGTGCCAGCAGCTTCACTAGCGGGGTTCTTGAGCAGTTCTTC.

The gene calls are TRBV6-5 and TRBJ2-7; D not resolved. The CDR3 is made up of 13 amino acids. The V end was cut by 7 bases, the J end by 6 bases, with 16 bases between. Germline CDR1 is MNHEY and CDR2 is SVGAGI. The CDR3 sequence is CASTPASLPEQYF. The CDR3 region has the DNA TGTGCCAGCACCCCGGCTAGTTTGCCCGAGCAGTACTTC.

V and J are TRBV29-1 and TRBJ2-4; a possible D gene is TRBD1 (8 bases). V lost 4 bases and J lost 3, with 25 bases in between. The germline V gene has CDR1 SQVTM and CDR2 ANQGSEA. The CDR3 sequence is 18 residues long. In DNA form, the CDR3 reads TGCAGCGTTGGCCCTGAATTACAGGGGGGGGGAGTCAAAAACATTCAGTACTTC. Translating it yields CSVGPELQGGGVKNIQYF.

The rearrangement joins TRBV19 to TRBJ1-6; possible D gene TRBD1, 5 bases. Germline values: CDR1 LNHDA, CDR2 SQIVND (reference sequence). The CDR3 contains 14 residues. V was pared by 3 bases and J by 12 bases, with 15 bases between. This CDR3 is CASSMLDKVEPLHF. The CDR3 DNA reads TGTGCCAGTAGTATGTTGGACAAAGTCGAACCCCTCCACTTT.

This clone was counted only a few times. The chain links TRBV19 to TRBJ2-1; 15 nucleotides line up with TRBD2. CDR3 length equals 17 residues. The germline gives CDR1 LNHDA, CDR2 SQIVND (reference sequence). Trimming at V came to 5 bases and at J to 0 bases, leaving 2 bases not matched to a gene. The CDR3 coding sequence is TGTGCCAGTAGTCGGACTAGCGGGGGGGCCTCCTACAATGAGCAGTTCTTC. Its translation: CASSRTSGGASYNEQFF.

The rearrangement joins TRBV19 to TRBJ2-5; 10 nucleotides align to TRBD2. The CDR3 consists of 16 residues. V was pared by 6 bases and J by 5 bases, with 12 bases of the junction left unmatched. Per germline, CDR1 LNHDA and CDR2 SQIVND (reference sequence). CDR3 protein: CASSPGTSARAETQYF. The DNA of the CDR3 is TGTGCCAGTAGCCCTGGGACTAGCGCGCGTGCGGAGACCCAGTACTTC.

This clone appeared a few times. The chain uses TRBV2 and TRBJ1-6; tentatively, D is TRBD1 (5 bases). Trimming shortened V by 4 bases and J by 5 bases, and 21 bases separated the two germline ends. CDR3 size: 18 residues. Germline V gene data show CDR1 as SNHLY and CDR2 as FYNNEI. The CDR3 DNA follows: TGTGCCAGCAGTGTAAGGCAGGGTATCGTATGGGATAATTCACCCCTCCACTTT. Residues: CASSVRQGIVWDNSPLHF.